The clone carrying this T cell receptor (beta chain) was picked up one time. Its antigen remains unidentified. CD45RO-negative CD8 cells positively selected for CCR7 made up the naive population, which excluded terminally differentiated effector memory CD45RA+ cells. Germline CDR1 is MGHDK and CDR2 is SYGVNS. After removal of 4 bases from V and 7 bases from J, the junction contained 9 bases not matched to a gene. The CDR3 spans 16 residues. The data stem from a study of shared clonotypes between healthy human individuals. Broader study findings: An effect of sequencing depth on clonotype sharing among donors was expected. A limitation of the genetic and exposure-history diversity represented arose from few donors.

TCRdb's copy holds only in-frame clones and misses some; the assay was immunoSEQ multiplex PCR. Of about 680,000 clones detected, 92% appear once; the ten largest clones hold 20% to 25%. The sequenced sample consisted of naive CD8+ T cells sorted from blood. The receptor comes from a man aged 25-40 years in good health. The chain carries TRBV25-1 and TRBJ2-4, with 11 positions matching TRBD1. The CDR3 DNA reads as TGTGCCAGCAGTGCGGGACAGGGGGGACTCTCTAACATTCAGTACTTC. Its protein is CASSAGQGGLSNIQYF.